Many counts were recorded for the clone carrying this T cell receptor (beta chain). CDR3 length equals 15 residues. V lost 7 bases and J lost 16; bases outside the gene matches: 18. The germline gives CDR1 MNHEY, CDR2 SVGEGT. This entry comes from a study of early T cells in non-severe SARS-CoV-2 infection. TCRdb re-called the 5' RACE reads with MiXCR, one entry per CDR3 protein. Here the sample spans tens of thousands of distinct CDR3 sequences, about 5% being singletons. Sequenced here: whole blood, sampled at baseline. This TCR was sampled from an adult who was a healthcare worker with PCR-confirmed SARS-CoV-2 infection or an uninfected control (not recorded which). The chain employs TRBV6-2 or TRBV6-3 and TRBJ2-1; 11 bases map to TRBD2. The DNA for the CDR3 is TGTGCCAGCACGTCCCGGACTAGCGGGTTTTCCGGGGCTTTCTTC. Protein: CASTSRTSGFSGAFF.